The text below deals with one TCR beta chain. What it binds is unknown. Germline V CDR1 and CDR2: KGHDR, SFDVKD. CDR3 size: 15 residues. From its re-call of the 5' RACE reads, TCRdb lists each CDR3 protein once, without DNA. Recorded for this sample: some 440,000 distinct CDR3 sequences. The data were taken from a study of monozygotic twins with inflammatory bowel disease. Overall study findings and caveats: Extra variability in the repertoires of patients may have come from differing immunosuppressive treatments.

The specimen sequenced was blood. The chain is built from TRBV24-1 and TRBJ2-2. The TCR originated in a human donor with ulcerative colitis or Crohn's disease, or a healthy co-twin of an affected twin (not recorded which). The CDR3 loop is CATSDFGPSTGELFF.